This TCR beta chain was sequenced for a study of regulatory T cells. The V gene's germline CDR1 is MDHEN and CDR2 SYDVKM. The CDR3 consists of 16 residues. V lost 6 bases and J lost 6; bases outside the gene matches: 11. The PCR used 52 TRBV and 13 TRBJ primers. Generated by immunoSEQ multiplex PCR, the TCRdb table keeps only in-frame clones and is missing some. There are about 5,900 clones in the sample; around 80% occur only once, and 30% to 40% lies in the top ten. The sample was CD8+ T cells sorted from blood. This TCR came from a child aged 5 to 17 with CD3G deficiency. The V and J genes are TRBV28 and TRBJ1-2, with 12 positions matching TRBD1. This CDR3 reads CASSRDRGHLWDGYTF. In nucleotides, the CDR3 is TGTGCCAGCAGCCGGGACAGGGGGCATCTTTGGGATGGCTACACCTTC.